This T cell receptor (beta chain) was captured in a study of human T cells and chemical hapten exposure. About the study: Alopecia universalis, totalis or areata was present in patients who were mostly female. Broader study findings: No shift was seen in TCRs above 1 in 1000 frequency with DPC sensitization.

TCRdb analysed the RACE reads with MiXCR anew, one entry per CDR3 protein. In the table there are under 200,000 distinct CDR3 sequences, about 14% of which are singletons. Time point noted: patch test 1, 2 weeks after DPC sensitization. Noted treatment: therapeutic diphenylcyclopropenone sensitization with weekly scalp DPC. Investigators collected blood before applying each patch test. This CDR3 is 15 amino acids long. Germline V CDR1 and CDR2: SGHVS, FNYEAQ. V lost 0 bases and J lost 3; bases outside the gene matches: 3. This clonotype has just a few counts. The antigen is undetermined. The V gene is TRBV7-6, the J gene TRBJ2-7; 9 positions agree with TRBD2. This receptor was taken from a woman aged 30 to 39 with alopecia areata. Some clones in this sample may be carry-over from other donors' samples. This sample comprised whole blood, obtained in connection with sensitization to the hapten diphenylcyclopropenone (DPC). For the CDR3, the DNA is TGTGCCAGCAGCTTAGCTCCTAGCGGGGACTACGAGCAGTACTTC. Translating it yields CASSLAPSGDYEQYF.